The rows below give T cell receptor beta chains drawn from one sample of a study of blood T cell repertoires in COVID-19. Measured with immunoSEQ multiplex PCR; TCRdb has only the in-frame clones, and not every one. The table includes approximately 360,000 clones, 83% detected once. Sequenced sample: PBMCs or T cells enriched from blood (not recorded which). These receptor sequences come from a woman aged 50 to 60 who had recovered from COVID-19. The CDR3 runs from the conserved cysteine through the conserved F or W. D genes are given only for firm matches. Some rows mark clone size as missing; the rest say once, few, many or name a class of expanded clone.

clone size,D gene,V gene,J gene,CDR3 DNA,CDR3 protein
NA,TRBD2,TRBV6-5,TRBJ2-5,TGTGCCAGTACGGCGGGAGGGATTGAGACCCAGTACTTC,CASTAGGIETQYF
NA,NA,TRBV18,TRBJ1-4,TGTGCCAGCTCACCTACCGGACAGTCCGGTACTGAAAAACTGTTTTTT,CASSPTGQSGTEKLFF
NA,NA,TRBV11-3,TRBJ2-5,TGTGCCAGCAGCTCCCCTGGGGGCAGCCAACAAGAGACCCAGTACTTC,CASSSPGGSQQETQYF
NA,NA,TRBV4-3,TRBJ2-1,TGCGCCAGCAGCCAAGAAGTACAGGACAATGAGCAGTTCTTC,CASSQEVQDNEQFF
NA,NA,TRBV19,TRBJ1-1,TGTGCCAGTTCGGGAAGGGTAGGTGACACTGAAGCTTTCTTT,CASSGRVGDTEAFF
NA,NA,TRBV9,TRBJ1-1,TGTGCCAGCAGCGTAGCGGACATGAACACTGAAGCTTTCTTT,CASSVADMNTEAFF
NA,NA,TRBV27,TRBJ2-7,TGTGCCAGCAGTTTAAGTTGGTCGGTCTACGAGCAGTACTTC,CASSLSWSVYEQYF
NA,NA,TRBV12-3/TRBV12-4,TRBJ2-7,TGTGCCAGCAGTTTTCTTCAGACCTACGAGCAGTACTTC,CASSFLQTYEQYF
NA,NA,TRBV6-2/TRBV6-3,TRBJ2-7,TGTGCCAGCAGTACCAGACAGGGAGGCGAGCAGTACTTC,CASSTRQGGEQYF
few,NA,TRBV4-1,TRBJ2-7,TGCGCCAGCAGCCAAGCGGCGGGGTACGAGCAGTACTTC,CASSQAAGYEQYF
NA,TRBD1,TRBV15,TRBJ1-2,TGTGCCACCAGCGGACTCGGGACAGGGGGTTCGGGTGGCTACACCTTC,CATSGLGTGGSGGYTF
NA,NA,TRBV7-8,TRBJ1-5,TGTGCCAGCGCCCCGACAGTGAGTAGCAATCAGCCCCAGCATTTT,CASAPTVSSNQPQHF
many,TRBD1,TRBV19,TRBJ2-6,TGTGCCAGCGGGACAGGCGTCCTCTCTGGGGCCAACGTCCTGACTTTC,CASGTGVLSGANVLTF
NA,NA,TRBV29-1,TRBJ1-2,TGCAGCGTCGAACTAGCTGGCGTCCTCCAGAACTATGGCTACACCTTC,CSVELAGVLQNYGYTF
NA,NA,TRBV27,TRBJ2-2,TGTGCCAGCAGTTTGTCCCGGGGGGCTGCCGGGGAGCTGTTTTTT,CASSLSRGAAGELFF
once,TRBD2,TRBV5-4,TRBJ2-7,TGTGCAACCGGGACTACAGCCTACGAGCAGTACTTC,CATGTTAYEQYF
NA,TRBD2,TRBV10-3,TRBJ2-3,TGTGCCATCAGTGAGTCTGGGACTAGCGGGGGCCGCACAGATACGCAGTATTTT,CAISESGTSGGRTDTQYF
NA,TRBD1,TRBV7-9,TRBJ1-2,TGTGCCAGCAGCTTAAGACAGGGGAGGAACTACACCTTC,CASSLRQGRNYTF
NA,NA,TRBV6-5,TRBJ2-7,TGTGCCAGCAGCCGACAGGCGGAAAGAGGGTACGAGCAGTACTTC,CASSRQAERGYEQYF
NA,NA,TRBV28,TRBJ2-7,TGTGCCAGCAGCCCCACTAGAAGTAGCTCCTACGAGCAGTACTTC,CASSPTRSSSYEQYF
NA,NA,TRBV5-1,TRBJ2-1,TGCGCCAGCAGCCCGGCTGGGGGGTATGAGCAGTTCTTC,CASSPAGGYEQFF
NA,NA,TRBV7-2,TRBJ1-2,TGTGCCAGCAGCTTGCCGAGACAGAAAGCTAACTATGGCTACACCTTC,CASSLPRQKANYGYTF
NA,TRBD1,TRBV5-1,TRBJ1-2,TGCGCCAGCAGCTTATCCGGCACCGACAGGGGATATGGCTACACCTTC,CASSLSGTDRGYGYTF
few,TRBD2,TRBV18,TRBJ2-1,TGTGCCAGCTCACCCACCGGGCTAGCGGGGGACAATGAGCAGTTCTTC,CASSPTGLAGDNEQFF
once,TRBD1,TRBV6-2/TRBV6-3,TRBJ2-6,TGTGCCAGCAGTAGAGGGGGACAGGGAGCCAACGTCCTGACTTTC,CASSRGGQGANVLTF
NA,NA,TRBV5-1,TRBJ1-1,TGCGCCAGCAAAGAAACCGAGGGAGGCACTGAAGCTTTCTTT,CASKETEGGTEAFF
NA,NA,TRBV7-2,TRBJ2-7,TGTGCCAGCAGCACCAGACAGGCTGATTGGGTAGGGTTC,CASSTRQADWVGF
NA,TRBD2,TRBV30,TRBJ2-1,TGTGCCTGGAGGGGCCTAGCGGTGTACAATGAGCAGTTCTTC,CAWRGLAVYNEQFF
NA,NA,TRBV18,TRBJ1-2,TGTGCCAGCTCACCACGGCCCTCCTATGGCTACACCTTC,CASSPRPSYGYTF
NA,TRBD1,TRBV20-1,TRBJ1-2,TGCAGTGCTAGTTCCGGGACAGGGAATCATGGCTACACCTTC,CSASSGTGNHGYTF
NA,NA,TRBV20-1,TRBJ1-2,TGCAGTGCTAGAGGGCCTGATGGCTACACCTTC,CSARGPDGYTF
NA,NA,TRBV18,TRBJ1-2,TGTGCCAGCTCACCGTCATGGGGGGAAGGCGGCTACACCTTC,CASSPSWGEGGYTF
NA,NA,TRBV27,TRBJ2-3,TGTGCCAGCAGTTCCGGAAAGAGAACAGGGACAGATACGCAGTATTTT,CASSSGKRTGTDTQYF
NA,NA,TRBV6-2/TRBV6-3,TRBJ1-6,TGTGCCAGCAGTCCCCCGGTGAGCTCCTATAATTCACCCCTCCACTTT,CASSPPVSSYNSPLHF
NA,TRBD1,TRBV29-1,TRBJ1-2,TGCAGCGTTGAAGGCCCGGACAGGAGCTATGGCTACACCTTC,CSVEGPDRSYGYTF
NA,NA,TRBV7-9,TRBJ2-7,TGTGCCAGCAGCTTAGCTGGGGGACTCCTCTCCTACGAGCAGTACTTC,CASSLAGGLLSYEQYF